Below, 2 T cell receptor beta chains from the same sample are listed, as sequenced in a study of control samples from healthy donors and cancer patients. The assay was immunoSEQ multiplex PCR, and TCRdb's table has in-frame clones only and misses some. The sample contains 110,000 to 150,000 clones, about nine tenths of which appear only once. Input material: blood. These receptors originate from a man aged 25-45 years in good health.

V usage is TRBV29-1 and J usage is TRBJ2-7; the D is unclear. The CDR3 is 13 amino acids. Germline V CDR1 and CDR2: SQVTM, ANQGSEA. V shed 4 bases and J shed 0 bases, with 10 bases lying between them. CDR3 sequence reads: CSVAGRSSYEQYF. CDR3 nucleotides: TGCAGCGTTGCCGGCAGGAGCTCCTACGAGCAGTACTTC.

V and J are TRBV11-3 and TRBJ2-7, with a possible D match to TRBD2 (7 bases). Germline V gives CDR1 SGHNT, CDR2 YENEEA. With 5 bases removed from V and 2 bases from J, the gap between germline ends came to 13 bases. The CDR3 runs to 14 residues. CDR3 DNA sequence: TGTGCCAGCAGCCCCCGGGGGGCCCCCTACGAGCAGTACTTC. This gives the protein CASSPRGAPYEQYF. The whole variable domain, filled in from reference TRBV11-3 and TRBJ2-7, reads EAGVVQSPRYKIIEKKQPVAFWCNPISGHNTLYWYLQNLGQGPELLIRYENEEAVDDSQLPKDRFSAERLKGVDSTLKIQPAELGDSAVYLCASSPRGAPYEQYFGPGTRLTVT.